A selection of T cell receptor beta chains follows, all from one sample in a study of blood T cell repertoires in COVID-19. Measured with immunoSEQ multiplex PCR; TCRdb has only the in-frame clones, and not every one. This sample carries 400,000 to 450,000 clones, roughly 91% of them seen once, and the ten largest clones take 0.6%. The material sequenced was PBMCs or T cells enriched from blood (not recorded which). These receptors were collected from a man aged 18 to 29 who had recovered from COVID-19. Both conserved end residues are part of each CDR3. D genes are given only for firm matches. Not all rows give a size; the values are once, few, many and, for expanded clones, a class.

V gene	J gene	clone size	D gene	CDR3 protein	CDR3 DNA
TRBV3-1/TRBV3-2	TRBJ1-6	NA	TRBD1	CASSQFMRGRGNSPLHF	TGTGCCAGCAGCCAATTCATGAGGGGCAGGGGGAATTCACCCCTCCACTTT
TRBV14	TRBJ2-7	NA	NA	CASSQGWTRRGYEQYF	TGTGCCAGCAGCCAAGGGTGGACTCGGCGTGGCTACGAGCAGTACTTC
TRBV29-1	TRBJ2-1	NA	TRBD2	CSCSLAVKNEQFF	TGCAGCTGTTCACTAGCGGTCAAAAATGAGCAGTTCTTC
TRBV2	TRBJ1-1	NA	NA	CAAPTTTWNTEAFF	TGTGCCGCCCCGACAACGACATGGAACACTGAAGCTTTCTTT
TRBV19	TRBJ1-1	once	NA	CASSVAGPNTEAFF	TGTGCCAGTAGTGTGGCAGGGCCGAACACTGAAGCTTTCTTT
TRBV5-1	TRBJ1-6	NA	TRBD1	CASSKTGDNSPLHF	TGCGCCAGCAGCAAGACAGGGGATAATTCACCCCTCCACTTT
TRBV27	TRBJ1-2	once	NA	CASSSGLGLSSYGYTF	TGTGCCAGCAGTTCGGGACTGGGACTCTCAAGCTATGGCTACACCTTC
TRBV12-3/TRBV12-4	TRBJ1-2	once	NA	CASSPGSFRLNTF	TGTGCCAGCAGTCCAGGATCCTTCAGGCTGAACACCTTC
TRBV7-2	TRBJ2-2	NA	NA	CASSFVGQLNTGELFF	TGTGCCAGCAGCTTTGTCGGACAGTTGAACACCGGGGAGCTGTTTTTT
TRBV6-5	TRBJ1-2	NA	TRBD1	CASRSGQGYTF	TGTGCCAGCAGGTCGGGACAGGGCTACACCTTC
TRBV7-7	TRBJ2-2	NA	TRBD2	CASSLHELAGNTGELFF	TGTGCCAGCAGCCTACACGAACTAGCGGGGAACACCGGGGAGCTGTTTTTT
TRBV7-3	TRBJ1-1	few	NA	CASKLQGGDTEAFF	TGTGCCAGCAAACTACAGGGTGGGGACACTGAAGCTTTCTTT
TRBV3-1/TRBV3-2	TRBJ2-5	NA	TRBD2	CASSQSLAGQETQYF	TGTGCCAGCAGCCAAAGTCTAGCGGGGCAAGAGACCCAGTACTTC
TRBV23-1	TRBJ1-1	NA	TRBD1	CASSRTGPTNTEAFF	TGCGCCAGCAGTCGGACAGGACCGACGAACACTGAAGCTTTCTTT
TRBV28	TRBJ1-2	once	NA	CASSPRTAGGYTF	TGTGCCAGCAGCCCACGGACAGCCGGGGGCTACACCTTC
TRBV4-2	TRBJ2-1	NA	TRBD2	CASSPGLAVQSSYNEQFF	TGTGCCAGCAGCCCCGGACTAGCGGTCCAAAGCTCCTACAATGAGCAGTTCTTC
TRBV9	TRBJ2-7	NA	NA	CASSGAREYEQYF	TGTGCCAGCAGCGGGGCACGGGAGTACGAGCAGTACTTC
TRBV25-1	TRBJ1-2	NA	TRBD1	CASSDRDRLYF	TGTGCCAGCAGTGACCGGGACAGGCTTTACTTC
TRBV9	TRBJ2-6	once	NA	CASSGTPTPSGANVLTF	TGTGCCAGCAGCGGGACACCCACCCCCTCTGGGGCCAACGTCCTGACTTTC
TRBV5-4	TRBJ2-5	NA	NA	CASSLVGGLETQYF	TGTGCCAGCAGCTTGGTGGGGGGGCTGGAGACCCAGTACTTC
TRBV5-6	TRBJ1-6	NA	TRBD1	CASSFGDRGNSPLHF	TGTGCCAGCAGCTTCGGGGACAGGGGAAATTCACCCCTCCACTTT
TRBV3-1/TRBV3-2	TRBJ2-7	NA	TRBD2	CASSQASGSSYEQYF	TGTGCCAGCAGCCAAGCTAGCGGGAGCTCCTACGAGCAGTACTTC
TRBV11-3	TRBJ2-7	NA	TRBD2	CASSLESWRGIHEQYF	TGTGCCAGCAGCTTAGAATCCTGGCGGGGGATCCACGAGCAGTACTTC
TRBV15	TRBJ2-7	NA	TRBD1	CATSTDRGYEQYF	TGTGCCACCAGCACGGACAGGGGATACGAGCAGTACTTC
TRBV6-1	TRBJ1-1	NA	TRBD1	CASSEQGAVNTEAFF	TGTGCCAGCAGTGAACAGGGGGCAGTGAACACTGAAGCTTTCTTT
TRBV5-5	TRBJ2-7	NA	NA	CASSLRERGYTYEQYF	TGTGCCAGCAGCTTGAGGGAAAGGGGATATACCTACGAGCAGTACTTC
TRBV19	TRBJ1-5	NA	NA	CASSTGLGSNQPQHF	TGTGCCAGTAGTACCGGCCTAGGAAGCAATCAGCCCCAGCATTTT
TRBV4-1	TRBJ1-5	few	NA	CASSQGLKGPRNQPQHF	TGCGCCAGCAGCCAGGGGCTTAAGGGGCCTCGGAATCAGCCCCAGCATTTT